This T cell receptor (beta chain) came from a study of blood T cell repertoires in COVID-19. Study at large: Sites in the United States, Italy and Spain provided acute and convalescent COVID-19 samples. Sources were T cells, B-cell-depleted T cells, or PBMCs; the material itself was cDNA or gDNA.

Seattle researchers signed up patients amid active infection and tracked them longitudinally. In germline, CDR1 is ENHRY, CDR2 SYGVKD. The V gene lost 2 bases and the J gene lost 2 bases, with 22 bases spanning the gap. The CDR3 has 19 residues. Original handling: Reference gene primer amplification yielded estimated nucleated cell counts. Clones were read by immunoSEQ multiplex PCR, and TCRdb kept only the in-frame ones, dropping some. D and trimming come from the DNA, and the V and J calls and clone size come from that table. The repertoire consists of about 180,000 clones, with around 80% occurring once and the leading ten covering 10% to 15%.

Sequencing was performed on peripheral blood. The receptor was isolated from an elderly woman with COVID-19, enrolled during active disease. The J gene is TRBJ1-3, the V gene TRBV10-3; TRBD1 might be the D (6 bases). CDR3 DNA sequence: TGTGCCATCAGTGAGCGGCCAAAATACAGGGCAGGGGCTGGAAACACCATATATTTT. Its protein is CAISERPKYRAGAGNTIYF.